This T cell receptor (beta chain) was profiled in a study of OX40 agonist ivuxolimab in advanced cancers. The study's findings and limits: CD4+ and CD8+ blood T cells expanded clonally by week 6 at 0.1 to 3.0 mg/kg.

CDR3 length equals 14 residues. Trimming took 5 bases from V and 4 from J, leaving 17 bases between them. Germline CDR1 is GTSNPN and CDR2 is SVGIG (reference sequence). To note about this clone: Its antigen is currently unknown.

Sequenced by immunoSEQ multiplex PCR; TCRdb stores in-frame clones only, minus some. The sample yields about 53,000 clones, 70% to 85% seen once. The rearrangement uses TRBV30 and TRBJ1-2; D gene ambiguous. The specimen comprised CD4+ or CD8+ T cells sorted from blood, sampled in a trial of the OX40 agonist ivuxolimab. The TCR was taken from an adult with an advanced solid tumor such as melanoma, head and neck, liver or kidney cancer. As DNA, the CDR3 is TGTGCCTGGGAGAAAGGGCAAACCCTCTATGGCTACACCTTC. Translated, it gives CAWEKGQTLYGYTF.